This T cell receptor beta chain was identified during a study of Ad26.COV2.S vaccination and SARS-CoV-2 variants. About the study: Doses of Ad26.COV2.S were injected into muscle once or twice, 56 days apart.

A remark on this clone: No antigen is known for it.

The length of the CDR3 is 16 residues. The germline CDR1 and CDR2 sequences are MNHEY and SVGEGT. V lost 2 bases and J 4 bases, leaving 17 bases between the germline ends. Treatment: approximately 18 received Ad26.COV2.S at low or high dose, single or two shots; a few received placebo; per-sample allocation not given. The samples were gathered on day 63 after the first injection of vaccine or placebo. Donation was by an adult aged 18-55 years who was in Boston. Sequenced by immunoSEQ multiplex PCR; TCRdb stores in-frame clones only, minus some. Altogether some 290,000 clones are present, about 82% being singletons, with the ten largest covering under 2.5%. General study results and limits: The TCR breadth and depth analyses may have understated or missed part of the total T cell responses.

This sample comprised peripheral blood, obtained in a trial of Ad26.COV2.S vaccine versus placebo. The TCR sequence derives from a person aged 18-65 years who received the Ad26.COV2.S COVID-19 vaccine or a placebo. The genes are TRBV6-2 or TRBV6-3 and TRBJ1-1; D uncertain. The CDR3: CASSYPKSLQATEAFF. The CDR3 region has the DNA TGTGCCAGCAGTTACCCGAAGTCGCTGCAGGCCACTGAAGCTTTCTTT.